This T cell receptor (beta chain) comes out of a study of blood T cell repertoires in COVID-19 (TCRdb year 2020). Background on the whole study: Collaborator samples came from the United States, Italy and Spain and covered acute and convalescent phases of COVID-19. The prospective study material was composed of cDNA or gDNA derived from T cells, B-cell-depleted T cells, or PBMCs. The dataset comprised deeply sampled blood TCRbeta repertoires from subjects exposed to, actively infected with, or recovered from COVID-19. The repertoires were released in a freely available public database meant as a resource for research on the immune response to SARS-CoV-2. The samples were drawn from the first 160 participants of the ongoing ImmuneRACE study and from over a thousand subjects provided by 6 global collaborators. The sample metadata nearly always contained a de-identified subject ID, COVID-19 status, age in years and sex. Where available, HLA class I and class II types were taken from metadata supplied by the sample provider and were not determined by assay-based typing. Broader findings and caveats from the paper: The quantity of clinical and demographic metadata differed by source and by participant and was supplied without curation.

Regarding this clone: Its antigen target is currently unknown. Base qualities were left out, and no much larger clone turns up one base away.

The germline V gene (reference sequence) yields SEHNR for CDR1 and FQNEAQ for CDR2. Including cysteine and phenylalanine, the CDR3 has 16 amino acids. Just CDR3 DNA is preserved here, 48 bases in frame from base 1. Trimming accounts for 5 bases at V and 4 bases at J, while the number of junction bases matched to no gene is 13. TCRbeta CDR3 regions were amplified from genomic DNA by means of the immunoSEQ Assay, a bias-controlled multiplex PCR. For the original study's pipeline: Nucleated cell counts per sample were estimated from amplification of reference gene primers within the assay. To quantify the absolute abundance of each unique TCRbeta CDR3 rearrangement, sequence reads were collapsed and filtered. Productive Simpson clonality was computed per sample as the square root of Simpson's diversity index over productive rearrangements. Entries here come from immuneACCESS through TCRdb and include only in-frame sequences with V and J called. Some clones fail to appear in such tables; in the studies checked, an unresolved V gene covers under half of the shortfall, and the cause of the remainder is unknown. That table gives V, J and clone size, and the DNA gave D and trimming. Present in this sample are about 200,000 clones, approximately 79% of which were seen just once. The ten largest clones capture around 5.5% of the sample.

In the prospective study, participants were 18 to 89 years old, resided in 20 to 30 geographic areas of the United States, and were enrolled through a virtual design. To assign participants to cohorts, the prospective study relied on clinical history that participants themselves reported in a screening survey and a study questionnaire. Each participant in the prospective study had whole blood, serum and a nasopharyngeal or oropharyngeal swab collected by mobile phlebotomists. Prospective study participants could optionally give additional blood draws and questionnaires over an approximately two-month period. Prospective study blood samples were shipped either frozen or at room temperature before DNA extraction.

The sequenced material came from PBMCs or T cells enriched from blood (not recorded which). This TCR came from a woman in her fifties or sixties with acute COVID-19. The chain uses TRBV7-9 and TRBJ1-2, and TRBD1 matches 7 of the central bases. The bases read TGTGCCAGCAGCGCATCCGGACAGGTCACGGGCTATGGCTACACCTTC. It encodes CASSASGQVTGYGYTF.